This entry lists 18 T cell receptor beta chains sequenced from one sample in a study of blood T cell repertoires in COVID-19. Libraries were prepared by immunoSEQ multiplex PCR; TCRdb keeps only in-frame clonotypes and omits some of them. The sample has 150,000 to 200,000 clones; around 81% are singletons. The material sequenced was peripheral blood. These receptors were collected from a woman aged 80 or over with COVID-19, enrolled during active disease.

V usage is TRBV6-4 and J usage is TRBJ1-5, with no clear D. The length of the CDR3 is 16 residues. V was shortened by 1 base and J by 6 bases, with 16 bases between the two germline ends. Germline CDR1 is MRHNA and CDR2 is SNTAGT. CDR3 amino acids: CASSDYTENLRQPQHF. The CDR3 nucleotides are TGTGCCAGCAGTGACTATACCGAGAACCTCCGTCAGCCCCAGCATTTT.

For this clone: In the same sample, other DNA sequences code for this CDR3. J is TRBJ1-2 and V is TRBV27, with D possibly matching TRBD1 (5 bases). Per the germline V gene, CDR1 is MNHEY and CDR2 is SMNVEV (reference sequence). Trimming took off 2 bases at V and 2 bases at J, with 9 bases between the two ends. The CDR3 consists of 14 residues. CDR3 protein: CASSLGGSNYGYTF. CDR3 DNA: TGTGCCAGCAGTTTAGGGGGGTCGAACTATGGCTACACCTTC.

V is TRBV6-5 and J is TRBJ2-1; 8 positions agree with TRBD2. V lost 4 bases to trimming and J lost 0 bases; unmatched junction nucleotides: 2. The CDR3 has 15 residues. Germline V gives CDR1 MNHEY, CDR2 SVGAGI. DNA of the CDR3: TGTGCCAGCAGTTTAGCGGGACCCTCCTACAATGAGCAGTTCTTC. The encoded protein is CASSLAGPSYNEQFF.

This chain uses TRBV20-1 with TRBJ2-1; D perhaps matches TRBD2 (6 bases). Trimming removed 7 bases at V and 10 bases at J, with 14 bases between. Germline V gene sequence: CDR1 DFQATT, CDR2 SNEGSKA (reference sequence). CDR3 length equals 11 residues. CDR3 protein: CSGLSGWEQFF. In nucleotides, the CDR3 is TGCAGTGGCTTAAGCGGGTGGGAGCAGTTCTTC.

V usage is TRBV6-4 and J usage is TRBJ2-1, with 8 bases that match TRBD1. Germline trimming cut 0 bases from V and 11 bases from J; bases unmatched to any gene: 3. The CDR3 spans 13 residues. Germline V gives CDR1 MRHNA, CDR2 SNTAGT. The CDR3 sequence is CASSDSRQGKQFF. Here the CDR3 DNA reads TGTGCCAGCAGTGACTCAAGACAGGGGAAGCAGTTCTTC.

This chain links TRBV5-1 with TRBJ2-3; maybe TRBD2 (5 bases). This CDR3 region has 15 residues. Germline V gene lookup returns CDR1 SGHRS and CDR2 YFSETQ. The V gene lost 0 bases and the J gene lost 6 bases, with 14 bases spanning the gap. The CDR3: CASSLASTGMDTQYF. For the CDR3, the DNA is TGCGCCAGCAGCTTGGCTTCAACGGGGATGGATACGCAGTATTTT.

The V call is TRBV13, the J call TRBJ1-4; no definite D call. Trimming pared 4 bases from V and 5 bases from J, leaving 14 bases between. The CDR3 sequence is 15 residues long. Germline V lookup: CDR1 PRHDT, CDR2 FYEKMQ (reference sequence). The CDR3 DNA follows: TGTGCCAGCAGCTCGCAGACAAAATCAAATGAAAAACTGTTTTTT. Translated, it gives CASSSQTKSNEKLFF.

The rearrangement links TRBV5-1 to TRBJ1-1, with 12 bases that match TRBD1. Germline loops: CDR1 SGHRS, CDR2 YFSETQ. The CDR3 extends over 13 amino acids. V trimming: 4 bases; J trimming: 10 bases; junction bases outside the gene matches: 5. CDR3 bases: TGCGCCAGCAGCACGGGACAGGGGGCGCGAGCTTTCTTT. This gives the protein CASSTGQGARAFF.

The CDR3 sequence: CASGASGGADTQYF. In DNA, the CDR3 is TGTGCCAGCGGGGCTAGCGGGGGGGCGGATACGCAGTATTTT. This chain connects TRBV6-6 to TRBJ2-3; TRBD2 matches 12 bases. Unmatched junction bases numbered 6, after V lost 8 bases and J lost 6 bases. Germline V gene sequence: CDR1 MNHNY, CDR2 SVGAGI (reference sequence). The CDR3 covers 14 residues.

The rearrangement links TRBV30 to TRBJ1-5; maybe TRBD1 (6 bases). V was pared by 3 bases and J by 4 bases, with 16 bases between. Germline V gives CDR1 GTSNPN, CDR2 SVGIG (reference sequence). The CDR3 is 15 residues long. CDR3 sequence (DNA): TGTGCCTGGAGGGAAACCGGGACACCAAATCAGCCCCAGCATTTT. Its protein product is CAWRETGTPNQPQHF.

This sequence joins TRBV21-1 and TRBJ1-1; TRBD1, the D gene given by the table, was not confirmed from the DNA. TRBV21-1 is given as a pseudogene. This CDR3 has 22 residues. The CDR3 nucleotides read TGTGCCAGCAGCAAAAACAAACTGGGACAGGCCTACATCTCATTTATGGACACTGAAGCTTTCTTT. Translated, it gives CASSKNKLGQAYISFMDTEAFF.

The rearrangement uses TRBV11-2 and TRBJ2-5; D ambiguous. V lost 5 bases to trimming and J lost 5 bases, with 12 bases between them. This CDR3 is built from 13 residues. Germline V gene data show CDR1 as SGHAT and CDR2 as FQNNGV. CDR3 coding DNA: TGTGCCAGCAGCCCGGAGCTTAGGGAGACCCAGTACTTC. As protein: CASSPELRETQYF.

This clone was found once. The chain combines TRBV5-1 with TRBJ2-7, with 8 nucleotides matching TRBD1. CDR3 length: 14 amino acids. Germline lookup yields CDR1 SGHRS and CDR2 YFSETQ. The V gene end was trimmed by 4 bases and the J gene end by 7 bases; junction bases not matched to a gene: 10. The CDR3 protein is CASSRQGLRGEQYF. CDR3 DNA: TGCGCCAGCAGCCGACAGGGGCTACGGGGGGAGCAGTACTTC.

V is TRBV15 and J is TRBJ1-5; 10 bases match TRBD1. Germline trimming cut 0 bases from V and 7 bases from J; bases unmatched to any gene: 3. The CDR3 has 15 amino acids. Germline CDR1 is LNHNV and CDR2 is YYDKDF (reference sequence). This CDR3 is CATSRDVTGGQPQHF. CDR3 nucleotide sequence: TGTGCCACCAGCAGAGATGTGACAGGGGGCCAGCCCCAGCATTTT.

In its sample, this clone was seen a few times. This chain joins TRBV10-3 and TRBJ2-4; TRBD1 matches 7 bases. CDR1 and CDR2 (germline): ENHRY, SYGVKD. V was pared by 6 bases and J by 8 bases, with 7 bases of the junction left unmatched. There are 13 residues in the CDR3. Here the CDR3 DNA reads TGTGCCATCAGGGCCCGGGACAGTGACATTCAGTACTTC. Translated: CAIRARDSDIQYF.

This clone was seen a few times. The sample holds other DNA sequences that translate to the same CDR3. This chain links TRBV6-5 with TRBJ2-3; TRBD2 aligns across 10 bases. V was pared by 9 bases and J by 1 base, with 4 bases of the junction left unmatched. The CDR3 runs to 14 residues. Germline lookup yields CDR1 MNHEY and CDR2 SVGAGI. This CDR3 is CASASGSRTDTQYF. The DNA of the CDR3 is TGTGCCAGTGCTAGCGGGAGCCGCACAGATACGCAGTATTTT.

The chain couples TRBV11-2 to TRBJ2-7; D is perhaps TRBD1 (6 bases). The CDR3 is 14 residues long. CDR1 is SGHAT and CDR2 is FQNNGV in the germline V gene. The ends were cut back, 3 bases at V and 0 bases at J, with 9 bases in the middle. The CDR3 DNA sequence: TGTGCCAGCAGCTTCAAGGGGGACTCCTACGAGCAGTACTTC. It codes for CASSFKGDSYEQYF. Drawing the rest from reference TRBV11-2 and TRBJ2-7, the complete variable domain is EAGVAQSPRYKIIEKRQSVAFWCNPISGHATLYWYQQILGQGPKLLIQFQNNGVVDDSQLPKDRFSAERLKGVDSTLKIQPAKLEDSAVYLCASSFKGDSYEQYFGPGTRLTVT.

The chain combines TRBV2 with TRBJ1-4; 8 bases map to TRBD1. This CDR3 has 18 amino acids. V lost 8 bases, J lost 8 bases, and 22 bases stayed unmatched. The V gene's germline CDR1 is SNHLY and CDR2 FYNNEI. CDR3 DNA: TGTGCCAGCTTCCCACAGGCCCCAGGGCAGGGGGCAAGGGAAAAACTGTTTTTT. It translates to CASFPQAPGQGAREKLFF.